The 25 T cell receptor beta chains in this list originate from one sample, sequenced in a study of regulatory T cells in long-lasting Graves disease listed by TCRdb under 2021. Preparation of the library involved multiplex PCR. Sequencing was performed on an Illumina HiSeq 4000. To build TCR beta libraries, CDR3 regions were amplified by Arm-PCR using iRepertoire HTBI primers. TCRdb cleaned the public reads at Q25 with fastp, built clones with MiXCR and kept in-frame beta chains. For every CDR3 protein sequence, its rows merge into one entry that carries the most common genes and DNA. The sample table holds over 400,000 distinct CDR3 sequences, of which 12% to 15% were seen once. The ten largest clones add up to more than 15% of the sample. The time point label for this specimen denotes: newly diagnosed GD, antithyroid drugs for less than 3 months. RNA was extracted from PBMCs in TRIzol for both TCR sequencing and RNA sequencing.

In addition, the sample was reused for a study of T cells in Graves' hyperthyroidism and ophthalmopathy.

Sequencing used peripheral blood mononuclear cells (PBMCs), obtained at new diagnosis, from a patient treated with antithyroid drugs. These receptors all stem from a woman aged 50 to 60 with Graves disease. Donor details come from another sample of the same person, matched by shared clones.

This clonotype has more than one count but fewer than ten. This chain connects TRBV18 to TRBJ1-3, with D hard to call. The CDR3 consists of 16 residues. CDR1 and CDR2 from the germline V gene are KGHSH and LQKENI. Trimming stripped 0 bases from V and 1 base from J, with 10 bases between. The CDR3 reads CASSPPLPSSGNTIYF. The CDR3 nucleotides read TGTGCCAGCTCACCACCCCTGCCGTCTTCTGGAAACACCATATATTTT.

The J gene is TRBJ1-3, the V gene TRBV10-3; TRBD1 is a possible D gene (6 bases). The CDR3 consists of 15 residues. Trimming took off 3 bases at V and 2 bases at J, with 11 bases between the two ends. Germline V lookup: CDR1 ENHRY, CDR2 SYGVKD. The CDR3 DNA reads TGTGCCATCAGTGAAGCAGGGGTTGCTGGAAACACCATATATTTT. It codes for CAISEAGVAGNTIYF.

This clonotype came up many times. The genes are TRBV5-1 and TRBJ1-5, with 7 bases fitting TRBD1. This CDR3 has 14 amino acids. The V segment lost 5 bases and the J segment 3 bases; nucleotides outside the gene matches: 5. Germline V CDR1 and CDR2: SGHRS, YFSETQ. CDR3 residues: CASRATGPNQPQHF. The CDR3 DNA is TGCGCCAGCAGGGCGACAGGGCCCAATCAGCCCCAGCATTTT.

The V call is TRBV4-2, the J call TRBJ2-7, with TRBD1 matching 7 bases. CDR3 length: 15 residues. Germline CDR1 and CDR2: LGHNA and YNFKEQ. Unmatched junction bases numbered 5, after V lost 1 base and J lost 2 bases. The CDR3 DNA sequence: TGTGCCAGCAGCCAAGCCCGGGACAGTACCTACGAGCAGTACTTC. It yields the protein CASSQARDSTYEQYF.

In the case of this clonotype: The junction departs from germline at one end; a sequencing error may be responsible. J is TRBJ1-4 and V is TRBV28, with D possibly TRBD1 on 6 matching bases. Germline CDR1 is MDHEN and CDR2 is SYDVKM. The CDR3 consists of 17 residues. The CDR3 loop reads CASRGIGGQATNERLFF. The CDR3 region has the DNA TGTGCCAGCAGGGGTATCGGGGGGCAGGCAACTAATGAAAGACTGTTTTTT.

This clonotype was observed many times. The rearrangement uses TRBV2 and TRBJ2-1; 10 nucleotides match TRBD2. Germline CDR1 is SNHLY and CDR2 is FYNNEI. CDR3 length: 16 residues. V lost 6 bases, J lost 4 bases, and 9 bases stayed unmatched. The CDR3 bases are TGTGCCAGCAGCTCGGGCGGTAGCGGGAGGTACAATGAGCAGTTCTTC. Amino acid sequence: CASSSGGSGRYNEQFF.

This clonotype has ten or more counts. The chain employs TRBV12-3 or TRBV12-4 and TRBJ2-1; maybe TRBD2 (5 bases). The CDR3 length is 15 residues. V was shortened by 8 bases and J by 3 bases, with 17 bases between the two germline ends. The DNA for the CDR3 is TGTGCCAGCTCATGGGGAGCGGAAGTCTACAATGAGCAGTTCTTC. Translation: CASSWGAEVYNEQFF.

This clonotype was counted between two and nine times. The chain has TRBV9 and TRBJ2-1; D tentatively fits TRBD1 or TRBD2 (5 bases each). There are 15 residues in the CDR3. CDR1 is SGDLS, CDR2 YYNGEE, per germline. The V gene lost 4 bases and the J gene lost 8 bases, with 19 bases spanning the gap. CDR3 sequence (DNA): TGTGCCAGCAGCTCGGGGCCATCCCGCGCGGATGAGCAGTTCTTC. Its translation is CASSSGPSRADEQFF.

On this clonotype itself: This may come from a read error, since a much larger clone is one base off. This chain joins TRBV6-2 or TRBV6-3 and TRBJ2-7; 10 nucleotides line up with TRBD2. Germline V gene data show CDR1 as MNHEY and CDR2 as SVGEGT. The CDR3 spans 15 residues. CDR3 residues: CASSGDRTSGYERYF. For the CDR3, the DNA is TGTGCCAGCAGTGGAGATAGGACTAGCGGCTACGAGCGGTACTTC.

This clonotype was observed at least ten times. The J gene is TRBJ2-5, the V gene TRBV12-3 or TRBV12-4, with TRBD2 as a possible D gene (5 bases). Between the trimmed V and J ends, which lost 4 bases and 9 bases, there was a span of 18 bases. The CDR3 covers 14 residues. CDR3 sequence reads: CASSSTSGKLSQYF. CDR3 coding DNA: TGTGCCAGCAGTTCCACTAGTGGGAAGTTGTCCCAGTACTTC.

The table lists this clonotype with many counts. V gene TRBV7-2 combines with J gene TRBJ2-5; 14 positions agree with TRBD2. The CDR3 contains 17 residues. Germline loops: CDR1 SGHTA, CDR2 FQGNSA. Trimming removed 0 bases from V and 4 bases from J; junction bases left unmatched: 4. The CDR3 coding sequence is TGTGCCAGCAGCTTAGCCGGGACTAGCGGGAGTTTAGAGACCCAGTACTTC. Its protein product is CASSLAGTSGSLETQYF.

The chain joins TRBV28 to TRBJ2-4, with D perhaps TRBD2 (6 bases). Trimming shortened V by 3 bases and J by 8 bases, and 14 bases separated the two germline ends. There are 14 residues in the CDR3. CDR1 is MDHEN and CDR2 is SYDVKM in the germline V gene. The CDR3 loop is CASSFSSVVDIQYF. As DNA, the CDR3 is TGTGCCAGCAGTTTCTCTAGCGTAGTCGACATTCAGTACTTC.

This chain links TRBV12-3 or TRBV12-4 with TRBJ1-6, with D hard to call. This CDR3 is 14 amino acids long. The V gene lost 3 bases and the J gene lost 5 bases, with 8 bases spanning the gap. The CDR3 DNA reads TGTGCCAGCAGTTTGGGCGCAGATAATTCACCCCTCCACTTT. Translation: CASSLGADNSPLHF.

The table lists this clonotype with many counts. This chain connects TRBV12-3 or TRBV12-4 to TRBJ1-1, with 9 bases fitting TRBD1. The V gene end was trimmed by 6 bases and the J gene end by 6 bases; junction bases not matched to a gene: 11. CDR3 length equals 15 residues. The CDR3 region has the DNA TGTGCCAGCAGCACACTCACAGGGGGCTCATCTGAAGCTTTCTTT. It encodes CASSTLTGGSSEAFF.

A few counts support this clonotype. The chain joins TRBV4-1 to TRBJ2-6; tentative D call: TRBD2 (5 bases). Germline loops: CDR1 MGHRA, CDR2 YSYEKL. The CDR3 is 17 residues long. Trimming left V 3 bases short and J 0 bases short, with 12 bases between. The CDR3 region is CASSQRQGSSGANVLTF. The CDR3 DNA is TGCGCCAGCAGCCAGAGACAAGGGAGCTCTGGGGCCAACGTCCTGACTTTC.

This clonotype was seen many times. CDR3 protein: CARDRVGTEAFF. The CDR3 DNA reads TGTGCCCGGGACAGGGTGGGAACTGAAGCTTTCTTT. The gene calls are TRBV30 and TRBJ1-1; 9 nucleotides line up with TRBD1. CDR1 is GTSNPN and CDR2 is SVGIG in the germline V gene (reference sequence). CDR3 length equals 12 residues. V trimming: 8 bases; J trimming: 5 bases; junction bases outside the gene matches: 6.

This clonotype has just a few counts. The J gene is TRBJ2-5, the V gene TRBV4-1, with a weak D call TRBD1 (6 bases). There are 13 residues in the CDR3. The V gene's germline CDR1 is MGHRA and CDR2 YSYEKL. V dropped 6 bases and J dropped 4 bases, with 12 bases sitting between them. CDR3 region: CASSRKGGETQYF. Written as DNA, the CDR3 is TGCGCCAGCAGTCGGAAAGGGGGAGAGACCCAGTACTTC.

This chain uses TRBV19 with TRBJ2-1, with 8 bases fitting TRBD2. CDR1 is LNHDA, CDR2 SQIVND, per germline (reference sequence). There are 15 residues in the CDR3. Trimming removed 7 bases from V and 0 bases from J; junction bases left unmatched: 5. The chain's CDR3 is CASMPTSVSYNEQFF. DNA for the CDR3: TGTGCCAGTATGCCGACTAGCGTCTCCTACAATGAGCAGTTCTTC.

This chain uses TRBV30 with TRBJ2-7; D might be TRBD1 (6 bases). Germline CDR1 GTSNPN, CDR2 SVGIG (reference sequence). The CDR3 contains 16 residues. V was cut by 0 bases and J by 2 bases, with 17 bases left in between. This chain's CDR3 is CAWSVRWGLGPYEQYF. The DNA of the CDR3 is TGTGCCTGGAGTGTAAGGTGGGGGCTGGGGCCCTACGAGCAGTACTTC.

The rearrangement joins TRBV3-1 to TRBJ2-2, with TRBD2 matching over 10 bases. Germline CDR1 reads LGHDT; CDR2 reads YNNKEL (reference sequence). The ends lost 1 base at V and 7 bases at J; junction bases unmatched: 9. The CDR3 runs to 17 residues. The CDR3 protein is CASSQAALAGEGGELFF. CDR3 DNA: TGTGCCAGCAGCCAAGCCGCGCTAGCGGGAGAAGGCGGGGAGCTGTTTTTT.

The chain joins TRBV12-3 or TRBV12-4 to TRBJ2-1; the D gene is possibly TRBD2 (6 bases). The CDR3 runs 13 residues. Deletions cut 3 bases from V and 7 bases from J, with 10 bases between. This CDR3 is CASSLTGENEQFF. Here the CDR3 DNA reads TGTGCCAGCAGTTTGACGGGGGAGAATGAGCAGTTCTTC.

This clonotype was recorded at least ten times. The chain uses TRBV28 and TRBJ2-1, with D perhaps matching TRBD1 (5 bases). Germline lookup yields CDR1 MDHEN and CDR2 SYDVKM. This CDR3 contains 12 residues. V was clipped by 7 bases and J by 8 bases, with 12 bases between them. The DNA of the CDR3 is TGTGCCAGCAAGAGACAGAACGATGAGCAGTTCTTC. Translation gives CASKRQNDEQFF.

This clonotype appeared many times. V and J are TRBV5-1 and TRBJ2-1; D unclear. CDR1 SGHRS and CDR2 YFSETQ come from the germline V gene. Trimming took 7 bases from V and 7 from J, leaving 12 bases between them. The CDR3 runs to 12 residues. The CDR3 DNA sequence: TGCGCCAGCCGAGTGGCGTCAAATGAGCAGTTCTTC. Protein product: CASRVASNEQFF.

Concerning this clonotype: This could be a read error, since a much larger clone is one nucleotide away. Since the CDR3 does not end with the conserved phenylalanine or tryptophan, this likely comes from a read error. The chain has TRBV28 and TRBJ2-5; no reliable D call. The V and J ends lost 6 bases and 3 bases respectively, with 11 bases between them. CDR3 length equals 13 residues. Germline lookup yields CDR1 MDHEN and CDR2 SYDVKM. The CDR3 sequence is CASRSVQEETQYS. CDR3 DNA sequence: TGTGCCAGCAGAAGTGTGCAAGAAGAGACCCAGTACTCC.

This clonotype was found many times. The CDR3 loop reads CASSELGDGYTF. The CDR3 bases are TGTGCCAGCAGTGAATTGGGAGATGGCTACACCTTC. The chain uses TRBV6-1 and TRBJ1-2; D gene uncertain. This CDR3 spans 12 amino acids. The V gene's germline CDR1 is MNHNS and CDR2 SASEGT. Trimming stripped 2 bases from V and 6 bases from J, with 7 bases between.